This record concerns one T cell receptor beta chain sequence. No cognate antigen has been identified for it. Per-base qualities were not stored, and no clone one base away is much larger. For sequencing, an Illumina HiSeq 1500 was employed. TCRdb reanalyzed the raw reads on its own, using fastp at Q25 for trimming and MiXCR for clone calling, and kept in-frame beta chains. Every distinct CDR3 protein forms one entry, paired with its most common genes and DNA. In all, the sample holds 900,000 to 950,000 distinct CDR3 sequences, and roughly 30% of those were seen once. Of the sample, 13% is held by the ten largest clones. V is pared back by 5 bases and J by 3 bases, with 10 bases lying between the germline termini. The germline V gene (reference sequence) supplies CDR1 LNHNV and CDR2 YYDKDF. The CDR3 measures 14 amino acids from cysteine to phenylalanine. Only the CDR3 part of the read is kept: 42 bases, read in frame from the first base.

This entry belongs to a study of T cell repertoires in cytomegalovirus infection (dated by TCRdb to about 2019). Background on the whole study: Recently identified HLA-C-restricted CMV epitopes, whose presentation resists viral immunomodulation, were targeted by peptide stimulations together with well-studied HLA-B-restricted epitopes. Because public TCR beta signatures pointed to carriage of CMV infection together with the matching HLA type, the HLA type of each donor mattered for the analysis. What the authors observed across the whole study: The ex vivo response was dominated by HLA-C-restricted CMV-specific TCR beta clonotypes, which also provided the single most frequent clonotype in two of eight donors. In both this cohort and an independent roughly 400-donor cohort, the cumulative frequency of public TCR beta family members distinguished carriers of CMV infection plus the relevant HLA type.

Sample treatment or condition, as interpreted from the label and publication: in vitro stimulation with specific CMV peptide epitopes to enrich CMV-specific T cells. The source material was cultured CD8+ T cells from PBMCs, sampled from culture after CMV antigen stimulation. This TCR was sampled from a human donor in good health (CMV status not recorded). Some clones in this sample may be carry-over from other donors' samples. The V and J genes are TRBV15 and TRBJ2-2; matching of 6 bases hints at TRBD1 as the D gene. The CDR3 region: CATSSHRDTGELFF. The nucleotide sequence is given as TGTGCCACCAGCTCCCACAGGGACACCGGGGAGCTGTTTTTT.